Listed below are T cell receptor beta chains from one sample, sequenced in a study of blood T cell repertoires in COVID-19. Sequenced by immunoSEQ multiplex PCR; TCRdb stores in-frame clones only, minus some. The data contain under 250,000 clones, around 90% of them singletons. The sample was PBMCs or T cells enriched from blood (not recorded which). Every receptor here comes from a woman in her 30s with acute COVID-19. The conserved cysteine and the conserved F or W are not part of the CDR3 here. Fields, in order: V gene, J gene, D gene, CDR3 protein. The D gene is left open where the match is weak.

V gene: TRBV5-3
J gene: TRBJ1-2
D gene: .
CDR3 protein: ARSLTQRTFNYGYT

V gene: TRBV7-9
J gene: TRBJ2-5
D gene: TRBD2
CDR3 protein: ASSLTNSGYQETQY

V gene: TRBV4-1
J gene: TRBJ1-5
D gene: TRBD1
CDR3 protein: ASSRDRGNQPQH

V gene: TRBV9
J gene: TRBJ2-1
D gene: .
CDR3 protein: ASSVEEGATDEQF

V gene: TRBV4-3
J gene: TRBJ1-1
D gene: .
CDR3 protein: ASSRLTGNTEAF

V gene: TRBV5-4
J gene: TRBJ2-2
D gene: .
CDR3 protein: ASSGTHNTGELF

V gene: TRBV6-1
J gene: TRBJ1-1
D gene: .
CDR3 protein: ASSEHPQMNTEAF

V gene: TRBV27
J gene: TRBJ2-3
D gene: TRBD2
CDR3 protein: ASSPDMLGPTSGATDTQY

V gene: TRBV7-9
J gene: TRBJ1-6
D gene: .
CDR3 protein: ASSLVAGARNSPLH

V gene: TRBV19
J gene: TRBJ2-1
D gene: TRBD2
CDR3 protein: ASSIGRGISSYNEQF

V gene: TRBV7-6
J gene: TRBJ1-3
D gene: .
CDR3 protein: ASSLSGGLSGNTIY

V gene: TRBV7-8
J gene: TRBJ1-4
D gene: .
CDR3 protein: ASSLVRGLNEKLF

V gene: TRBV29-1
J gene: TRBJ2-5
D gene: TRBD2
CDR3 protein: SSGLADQETQY

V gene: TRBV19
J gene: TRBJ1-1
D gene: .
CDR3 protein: ASSIRYWTGKAEAF

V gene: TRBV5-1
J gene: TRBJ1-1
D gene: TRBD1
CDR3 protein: ASSPLHRGQNTEAF